These T cell receptor beta chains were read from a single sample in a study of blood T cells in healthy people across ages. Via MiXCR, TCRdb re-called the 5' RACE reads, giving one row per CDR3 protein. The sample has 850,000 to 1,100,000 distinct CDR3 sequences; around two fifths are singletons. Source material: blood. These receptors were taken from a man aged 18 to 30 in good health. Each CDR3 is given without its conserved first and last residue. Not every row has a clone size; where given, it reads once, few, many or a size class.

TRBV9,TRBJ2-3,NA,ASSVEGTRDLRTDTQY
TRBV6-2/TRBV6-3,TRBJ2-5,few,ASSYPSTHEQY
TRBV12-5,TRBJ2-1,few,ASGKGREEIEQF
TRBV20-1,TRBJ1-1,NA,SAANAEGDLEAF
TRBV20-1,TRBJ1-2,NA,SVLMSDSGYGYT
TRBV4-1,TRBJ2-1,NA,ASSHAGTGGNEQF
TRBV7-2,TRBJ1-6,few,ASSGDTLNSPLH
TRBV7-2,TRBJ2-1,many,ASSPLPGLVYEQF
TRBV13,TRBJ2-2,NA,ASSPLGDLIGELF
TRBV5-1,TRBJ1-4,NA,ASSGGRLVNEKLF
TRBV4-1,TRBJ2-1,NA,ASSQVPGTNYNEQF
TRBV6-2/TRBV6-3,TRBJ1-2,NA,ASDNGRSYT
TRBV9,TRBJ1-2,once,SDDGYT
TRBV7-2,NA,NA,ASSPRAGGDMETQY
TRBV20-1,TRBJ2-5,once,SATSGTGVETQY
TRBV12-1,TRBJ1-2,few,ASSSSSYGYT
TRBV2,TRBJ1-5,NA,ASSGTQPSFPSNQPQH
TRBV12-3/TRBV12-4,TRBJ2-3,NA,ASSSRLVGDTQY
TRBV20-1,TRBJ1-5,NA,SANTGKGSYQPQH
TRBV6-2/TRBV6-3,TRBJ2-7,NA,ASGPGNRPYEQY
TRBV3-1,TRBJ2-3,NA,ASSQYSADTQY
TRBV11-2,TRBJ2-3,few,ASRVAGGPVDTQY
TRBV20-1,TRBJ2-3,NA,SAPISDTQY
TRBV7-2,TRBJ1-2,NA,ASSLRRGPNYGYT
TRBV2,TRBJ2-1,few,ASRDRKSYNEQF
TRBV20-1,TRBJ2-6,NA,SARLTGALHSGANVLT
TRBV20-1,NA,NA,SARDPSGGYNEQY
TRBV4-1,TRBJ1-2,NA,ASSPPPPVGGYT
TRBV12-3/TRBV12-4,TRBJ2-3,NA,ASSWDWTGNTDTQY
TRBV12-3/TRBV12-4,TRBJ1-5,NA,ASNPSGANQPQH
TRBV6-5,TRBJ1-1,NA,ASSYTEGGPTEAF
TRBV6-6,TRBJ1-2,NA,ASSDSPSYGYT
TRBV20-1,TRBJ1-4,NA,SARGGATNEKLF
TRBV2,TRBJ1-5,NA,ASSPGQGTHSNQPQH
TRBV5-1,TRBJ2-3,few,ASSLTGGFTDTQY
TRBV13,TRBJ1-2,NA,ASSSMDRDGYT
TRBV6-5,TRBJ2-3,many,ASRERGGLDTQY
TRBV9,TRBJ2-3,few,ASSGDRVTDTQY
TRBV18,TRBJ1-5,NA,ASSPTQGNQPQH
TRBV20-1,TRBJ1-4,NA,SARDPRRNNEKLF
TRBV4-1,TRBJ2-1,many,ASSQLSNEQF
TRBV20-1,TRBJ2-1,NA,SATTSGIYNEQF
TRBV25-1,NA,NA,ASSDVRGHEQY
TRBV7-9,NA,NA,ASGLDAYEQY
TRBV14,TRBJ1-2,NA,ASSRGQVLGYGYT
TRBV12-3/TRBV12-4,TRBJ1-2,few,ASSFPQGFGYT
TRBV20-1,TRBJ1-2,many,SASPPGHGYT
TRBV9,TRBJ1-5,NA,ASSVGGGMGQPQH
TRBV20-1,TRBJ2-1,few,SASWVGRNEQF
TRBV12-3/TRBV12-4,TRBJ2-5,once,ASSYGGLQETQY
TRBV5-1,NA,NA,ASKPGQGYYEQY
TRBV12-3/TRBV12-4,NA,NA,ASSPSRSYEQY
TRBV10-3,TRBJ1-1,NA,AISMKAGDEAF
TRBV10-3,TRBJ2-2,NA,AMRDRGTGELF
TRBV20-1,TRBJ2-1,few,SARLAWNEQF
TRBV27,TRBJ1-4,NA,ASSLSGVTDEKLF
TRBV4-3,TRBJ2-2,NA,ASSQPTSGGNTGELF
TRBV10-3,TRBJ1-4,once,AISGSVANNEKLF
TRBV6-5,TRBJ2-7,few,ASTGHRYEQY